These 3 T cell receptor beta chains originate from one sample sequenced in a study of blood T cell repertoires in COVID-19. Sequenced by immunoSEQ multiplex PCR; TCRdb stores in-frame clones only, minus some. The table records under 250,000 clones, 70% to 90% of them present only once. The sequenced sample was peripheral blood. The receptors derive from a man aged 40-55 years with acute or convalescent COVID-19.

The gene calls are TRBV27 and TRBJ2-3, with 7 bases identical to TRBD2. Germline lookup yields CDR1 MNHEY and CDR2 SMNVEV (reference sequence). Trimming took 6 bases from V and 2 from J; bases not matched to a gene: 8. There are 15 residues in the CDR3. In DNA, the CDR3 is TGTGCCAGCAGCCTTGTGGGGGGGGTCACAGATACGCAGTATTTT. Its translation: CASSLVGGVTDTQYF.

The genes are TRBV11-1 and TRBJ2-2; no firm D call. Per germline, CDR1 SGHAT and CDR2 FQDESV (reference sequence). The CDR3 has 12 residues. Trimming cost V 4 bases and J 5 bases, with 5 bases left between them. The CDR3 nucleotides are TGTGCCAGCAGCTCGCGGACCGGGGAGCTGTTTTTT. It is translated as CASSSRTGELFF.

This clone was recorded once. The chain couples TRBV10-1 to TRBJ2-2; D is perhaps TRBD2 (6 bases). Trimming shortened V by 3 bases and J by 7 bases, and 15 bases separated the two germline ends. Germline V gene lookup returns CDR1 WNHNN and CDR2 SYGVQD (reference sequence). This CDR3 spans 15 amino acids. This CDR3 is CASSESRTTGGELFF. CDR3 in DNA: TGCGCCAGCAGTGAATCCCGGACTACAGGCGGGGAGCTGTTTTTT.